This TCR beta chain was identified during a study of blood T cell repertoires in COVID-19. The wider study: Samples came from the United States, Italy and Spain, spanning acute and convalescent COVID-19.

As processed by the authors: It was from reference gene primer amplification that nucleated cell counts were estimated. Clones were read by immunoSEQ multiplex PCR, and TCRdb kept only the in-frame ones, dropping some. Clonal size and the V and J genes are those of that table, whereas D and trimming came from the DNA. The data contain approximately 210,000 clones, around 80% of them singletons. The V gene lost 4 bases and the J gene lost 5 bases, with 21 bases spanning the gap. The CDR3 has 16 residues. Germline values: CDR1 MNHEY, CDR2 SMNVEV (reference sequence). Sequencing was performed on peripheral blood. The chain employs TRBV27 and TRBJ2-7; no definite D call. This sequence was found in a man aged 25-45 years with active or convalescent COVID-19. The chain's CDR3 is CASSSLPSYPANEQYF. Written as DNA, the CDR3 is TGTGCCAGCAGTTCACTTCCGTCCTACCCCGCGAACGAGCAGTACTTC.